This T cell receptor (beta chain) was retrieved from a study of blood T cell repertoires in COVID-19. Study summary: PBMCs, B-cell-depleted T cells, or T cells provided the cDNA or gDNA that made up the material.

This CDR3 region has 14 residues. V was clipped by 1 base and J by 8 bases, with 12 bases between them. Germline V gene sequence: CDR1 LNHDA, CDR2 SQIVND (reference sequence). As processed by the authors: Researchers report that nucleated cell counts were estimated from reference gene primer amplification. The repertoire was sequenced with immunoSEQ multiplex PCR; TCRdb's copy has only in-frame clones and lacks some. The V and J calls and the clone size are those of that table, but D and trimming were determined from the DNA. The sample includes under 250,000 clones, roughly 83% of them seen just once.

Material for sequencing was peripheral blood. This clonotype originated in a woman aged 40 to 55 with COVID-19, enrolled during active disease. The chain links TRBV19 to TRBJ2-1, with D possibly matching TRBD1 (6 bases). CDR3 amino acids: CASSIGGPWDEQFF. CDR3 sequence (DNA): TGTGCCAGTAGTATAGGGGGGCCTTGGGATGAGCAGTTCTTC.